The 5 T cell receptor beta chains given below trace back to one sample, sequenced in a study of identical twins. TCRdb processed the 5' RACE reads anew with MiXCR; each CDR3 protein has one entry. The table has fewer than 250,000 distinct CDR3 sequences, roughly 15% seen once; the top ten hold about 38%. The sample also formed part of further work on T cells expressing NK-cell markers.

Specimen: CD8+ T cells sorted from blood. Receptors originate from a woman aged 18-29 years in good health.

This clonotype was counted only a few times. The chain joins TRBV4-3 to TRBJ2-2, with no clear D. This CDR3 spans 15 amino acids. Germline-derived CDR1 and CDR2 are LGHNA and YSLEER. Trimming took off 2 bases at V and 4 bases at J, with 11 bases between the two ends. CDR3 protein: CASSQRVDGTGELFF. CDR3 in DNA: TGCGCCAGCAGCCAAAGAGTTGACGGCACCGGGGAGCTGTTTTTT.

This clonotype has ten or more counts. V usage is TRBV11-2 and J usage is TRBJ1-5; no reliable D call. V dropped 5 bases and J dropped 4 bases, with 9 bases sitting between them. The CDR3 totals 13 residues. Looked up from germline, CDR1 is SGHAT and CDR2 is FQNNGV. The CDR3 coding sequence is TGTGCCAGCAGCCAAGTTAATAATCAGCCCCAGCATTTT. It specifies CASSQVNNQPQHF.

CDR3 protein: CASTGDGNTEAFF. The CDR3 DNA follows: TGCGCCAGCACCGGGGACGGGAACACTGAAGCTTTCTTT. The V and J genes are TRBV5-1 and TRBJ1-1, with TRBD1 as a possible D gene (5 bases). This CDR3 is 13 amino acids long. The ends were cut back, 6 bases at V and 1 base at J, with 10 bases in the middle. Germline CDR1 reads SGHRS; CDR2 reads YFSETQ.

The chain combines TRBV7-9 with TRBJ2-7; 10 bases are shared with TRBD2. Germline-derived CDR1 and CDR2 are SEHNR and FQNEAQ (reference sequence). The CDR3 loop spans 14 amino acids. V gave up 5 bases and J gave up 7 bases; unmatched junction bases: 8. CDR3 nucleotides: TGTGCCAGCAGCCCTAAGCGGGAGGGGAGGGAGCAGTACTTC. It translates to CASSPKREGREQYF.

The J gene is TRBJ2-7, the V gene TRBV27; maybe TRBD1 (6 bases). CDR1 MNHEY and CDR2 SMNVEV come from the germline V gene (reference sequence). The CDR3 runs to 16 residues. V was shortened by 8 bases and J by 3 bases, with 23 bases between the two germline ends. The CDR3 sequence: CASAVLGGNRFYEQYF. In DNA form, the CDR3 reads TGTGCCAGCGCAGTGTTAGGGGGAAACCGTTTCTACGAGCAGTACTTC.